This TCR beta chain was observed in a study of T cells in Graves' hyperthyroidism and ophthalmopathy. After removal of 5 bases from V and 4 bases from J, the junction contained 15 bases not matched to a gene. This CDR3 comprises 18 residues. The germline gives CDR1 KGHDR, CDR2 SFDVKD. This clonotype was picked up one time. RNA transcripts yielded amplified TCR beta CDR3 regions. In the first-round RT-PCR of the TCR CDR3, the HTBI primer set was used. TCRdb processed the multiplex PCR reads anew with MiXCR; each CDR3 protein has one entry. The data contain about 37,000 distinct CDR3 sequences, roughly 50% of them singletons. Criteria for exclusion of patients were uncontrolled infection, other autoimmune disease, pregnancy or lactation.

The TCR originated in a man in his forties or fifties with Graves' ophthalmopathy. The sample was blood. The chain carries TRBV24-1 and TRBJ2-1; TRBD2 agrees at 8 bases. CDR3 nucleotide sequence: TGTGCCACCAGTGTAAATAAATTGGGGACTAGATCTTACAATGAGCAGTTCTTC. This codes for CATSVNKLGTRSYNEQFF.